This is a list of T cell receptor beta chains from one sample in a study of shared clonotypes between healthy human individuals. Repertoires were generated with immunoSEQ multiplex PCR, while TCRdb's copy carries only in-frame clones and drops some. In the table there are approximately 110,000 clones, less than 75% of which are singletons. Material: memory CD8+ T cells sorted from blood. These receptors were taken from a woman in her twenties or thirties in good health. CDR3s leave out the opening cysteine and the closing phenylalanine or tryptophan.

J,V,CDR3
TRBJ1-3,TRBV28,ASGVRGHGNTIY
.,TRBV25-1,ASSGSNPGQGFYEQY
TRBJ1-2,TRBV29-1,SVVDRSSYGYT
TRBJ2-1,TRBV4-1,ASSQVRGRSYNEQF
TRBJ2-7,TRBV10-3,AISESRARRSYEQY
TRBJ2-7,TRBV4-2,ASSELANSYEQY
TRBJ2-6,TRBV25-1,ATSGQSGANVLT
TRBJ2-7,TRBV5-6,ASSLGGDSYEQY
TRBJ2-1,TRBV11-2,ASSPFLPGWGGEQF
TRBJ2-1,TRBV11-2,ASSLVDTPRPYNEQF
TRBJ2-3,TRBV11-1,ASSFHGSNADTQY
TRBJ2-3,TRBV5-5,ASSLAVAGRYTDTQY
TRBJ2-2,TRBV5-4,ASSLRPGLLANTGELF
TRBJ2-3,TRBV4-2,ASSQDLGKGSDTQY
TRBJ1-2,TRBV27,ASGVRAFFGYT
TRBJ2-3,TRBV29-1,SGLGTGGTTDTQY
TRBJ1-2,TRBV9,ASSEAPGAYGYT
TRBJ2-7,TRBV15,ATSTRPNGGEQY